These T cell receptor beta chains were read from a single sample in a study of metastatic and nonmetastatic thyroid tumors. TCRdb reprocessed the PCR reads using MiXCR. The sample includes tens of thousands of clones, about 20% seen only once; the top ten take around 21%. The sequencing sample was made of blood. The receptors stem from a female donor with papillary thyroid cancer or a benign thyroid nodule (not recorded which). Some clones in this sample may be carry-over from other donors' samples. Each CDR3 is given with its conserved first and last residue. D genes are given only for firm matches. The listing skips clone size in some rows; elsewhere it reads once, few, many or a size class.

d_call	clone_size	v_call	j_call	cdr3_aa	cdr3_nt
NA	NA	TRBV20-1	TRBJ2-3	CSARGPGNTDTQYF	TGCAGTGCTCGCGGGCCAGGTAACACAGATACGCAGTATTTT
NA	many	TRBV18	TRBJ1-1	CASSQVEGMNTEAFF	TGTGCCAGCTCACAAGTGGAGGGGATGAACACTGAAGCTTTCTTT
NA	NA	TRBV11-2	TRBJ2-7	CASSLKPSNYEQYF	TGTGCCAGCAGCTTAAAGCCGAGTAACTACGAGCAGTACTTC
NA	many	TRBV7-9	TRBJ1-3	CASSGARGNTIYF	TGTGCCAGCAGCGGCGCCAGGGGAAACACCATATATTTT
NA	NA	TRBV24-1	TRBJ2-5	CVTSDTQETQYF	TGTGTCACCAGTGACACGCAAGAGACCCAGTACTTC
TRBD2	few	TRBV15	TRBJ2-7	CATSSGKLAGAYEQYF	TGTGCCACCAGCAGCGGGAAACTAGCGGGAGCGTACGAGCAGTACTTC
TRBD1	NA	TRBV12-3/TRBV12-4	TRBJ1-2	CASSSRDSNYGYTF	TGTGCCAGCAGTTCCCGGGACAGTAACTATGGCTACACCTTC
NA	many	TRBV6-1	TRBJ1-5	CASSPHGDSNQPQHF	TGTGCCAGTAGCCCCCACGGGGATAGCAATCAGCCCCAGCATTTT
TRBD1	many	TRBV27	TRBJ2-2	CASSLTGGSGELFF	TGTGCCAGCAGTTTGACAGGGGGGTCCGGGGAGCTGTTTTTT
TRBD1	many	TRBV11-3	TRBJ2-1	CASSTGTGGLSYNEQFF	TGTGCCAGCAGTACTGGGACAGGGGGACTCTCCTACAATGAGCAGTTCTTC
NA	medium-sized	TRBV6-2/TRBV6-3	TRBJ2-6	CASERAGANVLTF	TGTGCCAGCGAAAGGGCTGGGGCCAACGTCCTGACTTTC
NA	many	TRBV5-1	TRBJ2-5	CASRQTMSAAQETQYF	TGCGCCAGCAGACAGACGATGTCGGCAGCGCAAGAGACCCAGTACTTC
NA	NA	TRBV6-1	TRBJ1-5	CASSEPSLGRLF	TGTGCCAGCAGTGAGCCCTCGCTGGGCAGGCTATTT
NA	NA	TRBV11-2	TRBJ1-6	CASSSGLGYSPLHF	TGTGCCAGCAGCTCTGGATTGGGGTATTCACCCCTCCACTTT
TRBD2	NA	TRBV18	TRBJ2-3	CASSPGAGADTQYF	TGTGCCAGCTCACCAGGGGCGGGGGCAGATACGCAGTATTTT
NA	NA	TRBV5-1	TRBJ1-2	CASSGRSGYTF	TGCGCCAGCAGTGGGAGGTCTGGCTACACCTTC
NA	many	TRBV19	TRBJ2-1	CASSIPGLYNEQFF	TGTGCCAGTAGTATCCCAGGGCTATACAATGAGCAGTTCTTC
NA	many	TRBV18	TRBJ1-6	CASSPGMGSLNSPLHF	TGTGCCAGCTCACCCGGAATGGGAAGCCTAAATTCACCCCTCCACTTT
NA	few	TRBV6-2/TRBV6-3	TRBJ2-7	CASSYSDSSYEQYF	TGTGCCAGCAGTTACTCGGACAGTTCCTACGAGCAGTACTTC
TRBD2	many	TRBV11-2	TRBJ2-7	CASSLVGGTSGGNEQYF	TGTGCCAGCAGCTTAGTAGGAGGGACTAGCGGGGGAAACGAGCAGTACTTC
TRBD1	few	TRBV6-1	TRBJ2-1	CASSRGGQKLF	TGTGCCAGCAGCCGAGGGGGACAGAAGCTTTTC
TRBD2	many	TRBV4-3	TRBJ2-2	CASSRGGNTGELFF	TGCGCCAGCAGTCGGGGGGGAAACACCGGGGAGCTGTTTTTT
TRBD1	many	TRBV4-3	TRBJ1-5	CASSQGIQGQPQHF	TGCGCCAGCAGCCAAGGAATACAGGGGCAGCCCCAGCATTTT
NA	many	TRBV4-2	TRBJ1-1	CASSPISTITEAFF	TGTGCCAGCAGCCCAATATCCACCATTACTGAAGCTTTCTTT
TRBD1	many	TRBV19	TRBJ2-7	CASSAPGQSIYEQYF	TGTGCCAGTAGCGCCCCGGGACAGTCTATTTACGAGCAGTACTTC
NA	many	TRBV6-2/TRBV6-3	TRBJ2-3	CASSYSIGADTQYF	TGTGCCAGCAGTTACTCGATTGGGGCAGATACGCAGTATTTT
NA	few	TRBV27	TRBJ1-5	CASRAYGGNQPQHF	TGTGCCAGCAGGGCTTACGGGGGCAATCAGCCCCAGCATTTT
TRBD2	NA	TRBV6-1	TRBJ2-7	CASSPGLGTYEQYF	TGTGCCAGCAGTCCGGGACTAGGGACCTACGAGCAGTACTTC
NA	NA	TRBV11-1	TRBJ2-7	CASSLAPGEQYF	TGTGCCAGCAGCTTAGCTCCTGGCGAGCAGTACTTC
NA	NA	TRBV27	TRBJ2-7	CASSRSGPYEQYF	TGTGCCAGCAGTAGATCAGGACCCTACGAGCAGTACTTC
TRBD1	NA	TRBV6-2/TRBV6-3	TRBJ2-7	CASSYDRDSTYEQYF	TGTGCCAGCAGTTACGACCGGGACAGCACCTACGAGCAGTACTTC
NA	NA	TRBV27	TRBJ1-1	CASSLRSNTEAFF	TGTGCCAGCAGTTTAAGGTCTAACACTGAAGCTTTCTTT
NA	many	TRBV27	TRBJ1-5	CASSFHGTQPQHF	TGTGCCAGCAGTTTCCATGGAACTCAGCCCCAGCATTTT
NA	many	TRBV6-1	TRBJ1-3	CASSSEVQGVGNTIYF	TGTGCCAGCAGTTCAGAAGTGCAGGGAGTTGGAAACACCATATATTTT
NA	many	TRBV3-1	TRBJ1-1	CASSQGFGAEAFF	TGTGCCAGCAGCCAAGGGTTTGGGGCTGAAGCTTTCTTT
NA	many	TRBV20-1	TRBJ2-7	CSARVSPGRNEQYF	TGCAGTGCTAGAGTCAGCCCAGGAAGGAACGAGCAGTACTTC
NA	few	TRBV7-8	TRBJ1-1	CASSLAPAAEAFF	TGTGCCAGCAGCTTAGCCCCAGCAGCAGAAGCTTTCTTT
TRBD1	NA	TRBV28	TRBJ2-7	CASRQGPFEQYF	TGTGCCAGTCGACAGGGCCCCTTCGAGCAGTACTTC
TRBD1	many	TRBV12-3/TRBV12-4	TRBJ1-1	CASSLQGVNTEAFF	TGTGCCAGCAGTCTCCAGGGGGTGAACACTGAAGCTTTCTTT
TRBD2	NA	TRBV14	TRBJ2-1	CASSQESSGSYNEQFF	TGTGCCAGCAGCCAAGAATCCAGCGGGAGCTACAATGAGCAGTTCTTC
NA	medium-sized	TRBV6-4	TRBJ1-2	CASSDSSYYGYTF	TGTGCCAGCAGTGACTCGAGTTACTATGGCTACACCTTC
NA	many	TRBV5-1	TRBJ2-6	CASSLDGTSGANVLTF	TGCGCCAGCAGCTTGGACGGGACCTCTGGGGCCAACGTCCTGACTTTC
NA	many	TRBV10-3	TRBJ2-2	CAISERRMAGELFF	TGTGCCATCAGTGAGCGCCGGATGGCCGGGGAGCTGTTTTTT
NA	few	TRBV28	TRBJ2-3	CASSSPGHTLTDTQYF	TGTGCCAGCAGTTCGCCGGGACATACCCTCACAGATACGCAGTATTTT
NA	NA	TRBV11-3	TRBJ1-1	CASSLTGTLNTEAFF	TGTGCCAGCAGCTTAACCGGGACCCTGAACACTGAAGCTTTCTTT
TRBD1	many	TRBV11-1	TRBJ2-7	CASSYRQGAYEQYF	TGTGCCAGCAGCTATCGACAGGGGGCGTACGAGCAGTACTTC
NA	many	TRBV2	TRBJ1-1	CASSDEGGTEAFF	TGTGCCAGCAGTGATGAAGGTGGGACTGAAGCTTTCTTT
TRBD2	once	TRBV5-1	TRBJ2-5	CASSLVASGAYQETQYF	TGCGCCAGCAGCTTGGTAGCTAGCGGGGCGTACCAAGAGACCCAGTACTTC
TRBD1	many	TRBV6-4	TRBJ1-4	CASSVPGQGETNEKLFF	TGTGCCAGCAGTGTTCCGGGACAGGGGGAAACTAATGAAAAACTGTTTTTT
NA	many	TRBV7-2	TRBJ2-2	CASKLGLNTGELFF	TGTGCCAGCAAACTGGGCCTGAACACCGGGGAGCTGTTTTTT
TRBD2	few	TRBV6-1	TRBJ2-2	CASIPRTSGTGELFF	TGTGCCAGCATCCCCCGGACTAGCGGCACCGGGGAGCTGTTTTTT
NA	many	TRBV5-1	TRBJ1-2	CASSPVDSNGYTF	TGCGCCAGCAGCCCCGTGGACAGTAATGGCTACACCTTC
NA	many	TRBV5-8	TRBJ1-4	CASLQGANEKLFF	TGTGCCAGCCTACAGGGAGCTAATGAAAAACTGTTTTTT